This T cell receptor beta chain was sequenced in a study of T cell repertoires in cytomegalovirus infection. At the level of the study: CMV epitopes that were recently identified and HLA-C-restricted were used alongside well-studied HLA-B-restricted ones. Study-wide results and limits: Cumulative frequency of public TCR beta families picked out carriers of CMV plus the relevant HLA.

V was clipped by 0 bases and J by 2 bases; unmatched bases: 3. The CDR3 totals 15 residues. Germline lookup yields CDR1 SGHAT and CDR2 FQNNGV. Via MiXCR, TCRdb re-called the reads, giving one row per CDR3 protein. The sample has some 310,000 distinct CDR3 sequences, roughly 25% seen once; the top ten hold roughly 15%. Concerning this clonotype itself: Its antigen is undetermined.

V gene TRBV11-2 combines with J gene TRBJ2-7; 8 bases match TRBD1. This receptor was obtained from a human donor in good health (CMV status not recorded). Some clones in this sample may be carry-over from other donors' samples. The sample here was cultured PBMCs, taken from culture after CMV antigen stimulation. CDR3 sequence: CASSLDGQGPYEQYF. In DNA, the CDR3 is TGTGCCAGCAGCTTAGATGGACAGGGCCCCTACGAGCAGTACTTC.